This T cell receptor (beta chain) was obtained from a study of blood T cells in healthy people across ages. Study conclusions and caveats: Older age coincided with a roughly linear decline in TCR beta diversity per million T cells.

A remark on this clonotype: Antigen specificity is unknown.

Sample-barcoded 5' priming and a J-beta primer mix drove a second PCR of 7 to 11 cycles. TCRdb ran MiXCR on the 5' RACE reads and lists one entry per CDR3 protein. The profile shows 540,000 or so distinct CDR3 sequences, less than 25% of them singletons. CDR1 SGHTA and CDR2 FQGNSA come from the germline V gene. The CDR3 has 18 residues. V was trimmed by 6 bases and J by 1 base, leaving 22 bases between them. This sample was shared with a second study, whose subject was T cells of mothers and their children.

The rearrangement links TRBV7-2 to TRBJ2-4, with D maybe TRBD1 (6 bases). The receptor was isolated from a boy aged 5 to 17 in good health. The source material was blood. For the CDR3, the DNA is TGTGCCAGCAGATCAATGACACAGGGTCCCATGGCCAAAAACATTCAGTACTTC. This gives the protein CASRSMTQGPMAKNIQYF.